Each of the 8 T cell receptor beta chains below was sequenced from the same sample in a study of blood T cell repertoires in COVID-19. Generated by immunoSEQ multiplex PCR, the TCRdb table keeps only in-frame clones and is missing some. The table has 80,000 to 95,000 clones, approximately 91% seen once. The sample comprised peripheral blood. All receptors come from a woman in her 70s with acute or convalescent COVID-19.

This chain connects TRBV14 to TRBJ1-1; D is possibly TRBD1 (6 bases). This CDR3 region has 13 residues. Germline V lookup: CDR1 SGHDN, CDR2 FVKESK. V was trimmed by 3 bases and J by 5 bases, leaving 10 bases between them. The CDR3 region is CASSHEQGTEAFF. The CDR3 region has the DNA TGTGCCAGCAGCCATGAACAGGGAACTGAAGCTTTCTTT.

This clone was counted between two and nine times. The chain joins TRBV11-2 to TRBJ1-4; the D gene is possibly TRBD1 (6 bases). The CDR3 has 13 residues. Germline CDR1 reads SGHAT; CDR2 reads FQNNGV. V was cut by 4 bases and J by 8 bases, with 11 bases left in between. The CDR3 reads CASSSQGWEKLFF. Written as DNA, the CDR3 is TGTGCCAGCAGCTCACAGGGCTGGGAAAAACTGTTTTTT.

The chain uses TRBV27 and TRBJ2-7; 8 nucleotides agree with TRBD2. Per the germline V gene, CDR1 is MNHEY and CDR2 is SMNVEV (reference sequence). Trimming removed 4 bases from V and 0 bases from J; junction bases left unmatched: 5. This CDR3 region has 15 residues. The CDR3 is CASSSWGTSSYEQYF. The DNA for the CDR3 is TGTGCCAGCAGTTCATGGGGGACTAGCTCCTACGAGCAGTACTTC.

V is TRBV18 and J is TRBJ2-3; D ambiguous. Germline CDR1 is KGHSH and CDR2 is LQKENI. This CDR3 region has 13 residues. The V and J ends lost 4 bases and 6 bases respectively, with 11 bases between them. The CDR3, as DNA: TGTGCCAGCTCACGTACGGGTGGGGATACGCAGTATTTT. It codes for CASSRTGGDTQYF.

The chain is built from TRBV7-9 and TRBJ1-6; D possibly corresponds to TRBD1 (5 bases). The germline V gene has CDR1 SEHNR and CDR2 FQNEAQ (reference sequence). The length of the CDR3 is 15 residues. Trimming left V 7 bases short and J 7 bases short, with 17 bases between. The CDR3 spells CASNPPGGSNSPLHF. DNA for the CDR3: TGTGCCAGCAACCCCCCCGGGGGATCCAATTCACCCCTCCACTTT.

About this clone itself: The junction departs from the called germline gene at one end, perhaps through a read error. The V call is TRBV7-2, the J call TRBJ1-1; 7 positions match TRBD1. CDR1 is SGHTA and CDR2 is FQGNSA in the germline V gene. The CDR3 contains 13 residues. This CDR3 is CASSLTGNPEAFF. CDR3 bases: TGTGCCAGCAGCCTGACAGGGAACCCTGAAGCTTTCTTT.

The genes are TRBV2 and TRBJ1-1, with D unresolved. Trimming pared 6 bases from V and 1 base from J, leaving 15 bases between. The CDR3 extends over 15 amino acids. Germline V gene lookup returns CDR1 SNHLY and CDR2 FYNNEI. Written as DNA, the CDR3 is TGTGCCAGCAGCAGAAGGGAGTTGTCGAACACTGAAGCTTTCTTT. It is translated as CASSRRELSNTEAFF.

The chain couples TRBV5-1 to TRBJ1-1; D call uncertain. CDR1 is SGHRS and CDR2 is YFSETQ in the germline V gene. The CDR3 is 15 amino acids. V lost 0 bases and J lost 1, with 10 bases in between. Here the CDR3 DNA reads TGCGCCAGCAGCTTGGGGGCAGTTGGGAACACTGAAGCTTTCTTT. Residues: CASSLGAVGNTEAFF.